These 32 T cell receptor beta chains were sequenced from one sample in a study of T cell repertoires in cytomegalovirus infection. MiXCR was run by TCRdb on the reads, yielding one entry per CDR3 protein. The repertoire holds 350,000 to 550,000 distinct CDR3 sequences, with approximately 31% as singletons. The sample comprised PBMCs. The receptors shown here come from a human donor in good health (CMV status not recorded). Some clones in this sample may be carry-over from other donors' samples.

Notes on this clonotype: A much larger clone lies one base from this, so it may be a read error. The conserved closing phenylalanine or tryptophan is absent in this CDR3, likely reflecting a read error. The chain is built from TRBV7-9 and TRBJ2-3, with 11 bases lining up with TRBD2. V lost 5 bases to trimming and J lost 5 bases; unmatched junction nucleotides: 6. Germline lookup yields CDR1 SEHNR and CDR2 FQNEAQ (reference sequence). There are 15 residues in the CDR3. The CDR3 here is CASSPGLAAGDTQYL. CDR3 nucleotides: TGTGCCAGCAGCCCGGGACTAGCGGCCGGAGATACGCAGTATTTG.

As DNA, the CDR3 is TGTGCCAGCAGTAGCTTAAAGAATGAGCAGTTCTTC. Its protein product is CASSSLKNEQFF. The chain recombines TRBV12-3 or TRBV12-4 with TRBJ2-1; D gene uncertain. This CDR3 contains 12 residues. V was cut by 5 bases and J by 7 bases, with 9 bases left in between.

There are many counts of this clonotype. The chain links TRBV12-3 or TRBV12-4 to TRBJ1-5; perhaps TRBD1 as D (6 bases). The CDR3 covers 13 residues. Trimming cost V 7 bases and J 8 bases, with 15 bases left between them. In nucleotides, the CDR3 is TGTGCCAGCAAGGGGGGGCGTGTTGAGCCCCAGCATTTT. Translated: CASKGGRVEPQHF.

CDR3: CSARDRNQGGYEQYF. CDR3 sequence (DNA): TGCAGTGCTAGAGATCGCAATCAGGGCGGCTACGAGCAGTACTTC. This chain links TRBV20-1 with TRBJ2-7; tentatively, D is TRBD1 (5 bases). Germline V lookup: CDR1 DFQATT, CDR2 SNEGSKA (reference sequence). The CDR3 extends over 15 amino acids. V was cut by 0 bases and J by 3 bases, with 15 bases left in between.

Regarding this clonotype: An end of the junction differs from the germline gene, which may be a read error. The chain uses TRBV7-2 and TRBJ1-1; unclear D gene. The germline gives CDR1 SGHTA, CDR2 FQGNSA. CDR3 size: 16 residues. In nucleotides, the CDR3 is TGTGCCAGCAGCCAGAGACGGCCAGGCCTGAACACTGACGCTTTCTTT. Residues: CASSQRRPGLNTDAFF.

The chain joins TRBV7-9 to TRBJ1-4; 12 positions match TRBD1. CDR3 length equals 14 residues. The germline CDR1 and CDR2 sequences are SEHNR and FQNEAQ (reference sequence). DNA of the CDR3: TGTGCAACCGGGACAGGGGGCTCTTTCGAAAAACTGTTTTTT. Amino acid sequence: CATGTGGSFEKLFF.

This clonotype was counted ten times or more. The CDR3 region has the DNA TGTGCCAGCAGTCCAACAGGGAGTATTGGTGAAAAACTGTTTTTT. Translation gives CASSPTGSIGEKLFF. This chain links TRBV27 with TRBJ1-4; a weak D match, TRBD1 (6 bases). Germline CDR1 MNHEY, CDR2 SMNVEV (reference sequence). Trimming took off 5 bases at V and 7 bases at J, with 17 bases between the two ends. The CDR3 contains 15 residues.

The chain joins TRBV23-1 to TRBJ2-6; D might be TRBD2 (6 bases). TRBV23-1 falls under the ORF class, with uncertain function. V lost 0 bases and J lost 1, with 22 bases in between. The CDR3 totals 21 residues. The CDR3 spells CASSQSSSAGRLRSGANVLTF. In nucleotides, the CDR3 is TGCGCCAGCAGTCAATCGTCTTCTGCGGGACGGCTGAGATCTGGGGCCAACGTCCTGACTTTC.

This clonotype was detected only a few times. This rearrangement joins TRBV28 to TRBJ2-1; maybe TRBD2 (5 bases). This CDR3 is 13 amino acids long. The germline CDR1 and CDR2 sequences are MDHEN and SYDVKM. V was trimmed by 10 bases and J by 8 bases, leaving 18 bases between them. The CDR3 protein is CATQPGKSYEQFF. The CDR3 nucleotides read TGTGCCACCCAACCGGGGAAATCGTATGAGCAGTTCTTC.

The table lists this clonotype with many counts. The CDR3 DNA reads TGCGCCAGCAGCCAAGATCAACCCCGACTAGCGGGGGGCACCGGGGAGCTGTTTTTT. It encodes CASSQDQPRLAGGTGELFF. The genes are TRBV4-3 and TRBJ2-2; 13 bases map to TRBD2. V trimming: 0 bases; J trimming: 4 bases; junction bases outside the gene matches: 8. The CDR3 is 19 amino acids. Germline lookup yields CDR1 LGHNA and CDR2 YSLEER.

Turning to this clonotype: A much more abundant neighbour one base away suggests this may be a read error. The chain couples TRBV12-3 or TRBV12-4 to TRBJ2-7; 8 bases are a match to TRBD1. The CDR3 covers 14 residues. The CDR3 region has the DNA TGTGCCAGCAGTTCAGCCGGGACAGGCTACGATCAGTACTTC. Translating it yields CASSSAGTGYDQYF.

This chain uses TRBV7-9 with TRBJ1-1; TRBD1 matches at 8 bases. Trimming at V came to 5 bases and at J to 1 base, leaving 6 bases not matched to a gene. The CDR3 consists of 15 residues. Germline V gives CDR1 SEHNR, CDR2 FQNEAQ (reference sequence). Here the CDR3 reads CASSPKTGENTEAFF. The CDR3 DNA reads TGTGCCAGCAGCCCCAAGACAGGGGAGAACACTGAAGCTTTCTTT.

The genes are TRBV3-1 and TRBJ1-1, with 8 positions matching TRBD1. This CDR3 contains 15 residues. Germline V gene lookup returns CDR1 LGHDT and CDR2 YNNKEL (reference sequence). Germline trimming cut 4 bases from V and 5 bases from J; bases unmatched to any gene: 9. The CDR3 DNA reads TGTGCCAGCAGCCCCGGGACAGGTATGCGAACTGAAGCTTTCTTT. Translating it yields CASSPGTGMRTEAFF.

In the case of this clonotype: A clone one base away is much larger, so this may be a read error. The chain joins TRBV10-3 to TRBJ1-1; D is unresolved. Per germline, CDR1 ENHRY and CDR2 SYGVKD. CDR3 length equals 12 residues. V was cut by 4 bases and J by 8 bases, with 11 bases left in between. In DNA form, the CDR3 reads TGTGCCATCAGTGCAGTCCCAGTGGAAGCTTTCTTT. Amino acid sequence: CAISAVPVEAFF.

This clonotype was observed a handful of times. The chain is built from TRBV2 and TRBJ2-7, with 9 bases lining up with TRBD1. Germline CDR1 and CDR2: SNHLY and FYNNEI. This CDR3 spans 13 amino acids. With 3 bases clipped from V and 5 bases from J, the junction kept 2 bases outside the gene matches. The CDR3 region is CASSERQGDEQYF. Written as DNA, the CDR3 is TGTGCCAGCAGTGAGAGACAGGGGGACGAGCAGTACTTC.

In regard to this clonotype: This may come from a read error, since a much larger clone is one base off. The final CDR3 position lacks the conserved phenylalanine or tryptophan, pointing to a likely read error. This chain links TRBV7-9 with TRBJ2-5; D unresolved. CDR1 is SEHNR and CDR2 is FQNEAQ in the germline V gene (reference sequence). V lost 2 bases to trimming and J lost 1 base, with 5 bases between them. This CDR3 has 13 residues. The CDR3 DNA follows: TGTGCCAGCAGCTTACTACCCCAAGAGACCCAGTACTTA. Protein product: CASSLLPQETQYL.

The chain has TRBV18 and TRBJ2-3; no clear D. Trimming cost V 6 bases and J 1 base, with 20 bases left between them. This CDR3 is 17 amino acids long. Germline V gene sequence: CDR1 KGHSH, CDR2 LQKENI. The CDR3 region is CASSPYDSELRTDTQYF. The DNA for the CDR3 is TGTGCCAGCTCGCCCTACGACTCGGAACTCCGCACAGATACGCAGTATTTT.

Notes on this clonotype: A much bigger clone sits one base away, suggesting this may be a read error. The chain carries TRBV6-1 and TRBJ1-1, with D hard to call. The CDR3 spans 11 residues. The germline CDR1 and CDR2 sequences are MNHNS and SASEGT. V was cut by 10 bases and J by 6 bases, with 12 bases left in between. CDR3 coding DNA: TGTGCCACCACGCTACGGCCTGAAGCTTTCTTT. Its translation is CATTLRPEAFF.

This clonotype was counted many times. This rearrangement joins TRBV6-2 or TRBV6-3 to TRBJ1-5, with D maybe TRBD1 (5 bases). The CDR3 spans 18 residues. In germline, CDR1 is MNHEY, CDR2 SVGEGT. The V end was cut by 6 bases, the J end by 0 bases, with 21 bases between. Here the CDR3 DNA reads TGTGCCAGCAGGTCGAGACCAGGGACTTATTATAGCAATCAGCCCCAGCATTTT. This sequence encodes CASRSRPGTYYSNQPQHF.

This clonotype was seen at least ten times. The CDR3 loop is CASTRAPWGNTIYF. The DNA for the CDR3 is TGTGCCAGCACCCGGGCGCCATGGGGAAACACCATATATTTT. The chain joins TRBV28 to TRBJ1-3; D uncertain. Germline V CDR1 and CDR2: MDHEN, SYDVKM. This CDR3 contains 14 residues. Deletions cut 7 bases from V and 4 bases from J, with 14 bases between.

This clonotype appeared many times. The chain is built from TRBV4-1 and TRBJ2-7, with D perhaps matching TRBD1 (5 bases). The germline gives CDR1 MGHRA, CDR2 YSYEKL. Trimming cost V 0 bases and J 7 bases, with 16 bases left between them. CDR3 length equals 15 residues. This CDR3 is CASSQDSTPGWEQYF. CDR3 nucleotide sequence: TGCGCCAGCAGCCAAGATTCTACCCCAGGGTGGGAGCAGTACTTC.

This chain connects TRBV25-1 to TRBJ2-6; D not resolved. The germline gives CDR1 MGHDK, CDR2 SYGVNS. This CDR3 is built from 14 residues. Trimming took off 5 bases at V and 0 bases at J, with 5 bases between the two ends. The CDR3 DNA reads TGTGCCAGCAGTCGAAGCTCTGGGGCCAACGTCCTGACTTTC. Translation gives CASSRSSGANVLTF.

This chain links TRBV19 with TRBJ1-5; 9 positions agree with TRBD1. V lost 4 bases, J lost 4 bases, and 8 bases stayed unmatched. This CDR3 contains 16 residues. Germline V gene sequence: CDR1 LNHDA, CDR2 SQIVND (reference sequence). This chain's CDR3 is CASSNGGDRANQPQHF. The CDR3 DNA sequence: TGTGCCAGTAGTAATGGTGGGGACAGGGCAAATCAGCCCCAGCATTTT.

A word on this clonotype: Lacking the conserved final phenylalanine or tryptophan, this CDR3 likely reflects a read error. This chain joins TRBV19 and TRBJ2-1, with TRBD1 identical over 7 bases. Germline CDR1 and CDR2: LNHDA and SQIVND (reference sequence). J lost 1 base, V lost 2 bases, and 5 bases had no gene match. The CDR3 sequence is 16 residues long. CDR3 amino acids: CASSIKTGNSYNEQFL. The CDR3 nucleotides read TGTGCCAGTAGTATAAAGACAGGGAATTCCTACAATGAGCAGTTCTTA.

This clonotype has a count of ten or more. The V and J genes are TRBV7-2 and TRBJ2-4, with TRBD2 as a possible D gene (6 bases). Looked up from germline, CDR1 is SGHTA and CDR2 is FQGNSA. V was trimmed by 1 base and J by 1 base, leaving 11 bases between them. This CDR3 is 16 amino acids long. The CDR3, as DNA: TGTGCCAGCAGCTTAGAAGGAGGGGTTGCCAAAAACATTCAGTACTTC. Translating gives CASSLEGGVAKNIQYF.

In this sample, this clonotype turned up a few times. This chain uses TRBV7-2 with TRBJ1-2; D gene uncertain. Germline CDR1 and CDR2: SGHTA and FQGNSA. The V end lost 4 bases, the J end lost 7 bases, and 19 bases lay between the germline ends. This CDR3 contains 15 residues. The DNA of the CDR3 is TGTGCCAGCAGCTCCATCGCCGGCGGCGGGGTTGGCTACACCTTC. Translation: CASSSIAGGGVGYTF. The full variable domain, with the rest looked up from reference TRBV7-2 and TRBJ1-2, is GAGVSQSPSNKVTEKGKDVELRCDPISGHTALYWYRQSLGQGLEFLIYFQGNSAPDKSGLPSDRFSAERTGGSVSTLTIQRTQQEDSAVYLCASSSIAGGGVGYTFGSGTRLTVV.

This clonotype is medium-sized by share. This chain joins TRBV7-9 and TRBJ2-7, with no clear D. Trimming shortened V by 5 bases and J by 5 bases, and 13 bases separated the two germline ends. Germline V gene sequence: CDR1 SEHNR, CDR2 FQNEAQ (reference sequence). CDR3 size: 13 residues. The CDR3, as DNA: TGTGCCAGCAGCCCGCCGGGTAGGGACGAGCAGTACTTC. It is translated as CASSPPGRDEQYF.

Remarks on this clonotype: Compared with germline, one end of the junction differs, possibly owing to a read error. The J gene is TRBJ2-3, the V gene TRBV19, with D possibly TRBD1 on 6 matching bases. Germline V gene lookup returns CDR1 LNHDA and CDR2 SQIVND (reference sequence). The CDR3 contains 15 residues. CDR3 sequence: CASSIRQGPTDAQYF. CDR3 DNA: TGTGCCAGTAGTATCCGGCAGGGGCCCACAGATGCGCAGTATTTT.

The rearrangement links TRBV5-4 to TRBJ2-1; maybe TRBD2 (6 bases). CDR1 is SGHNT and CDR2 is YYREEE in the germline V gene (reference sequence). V lost 2 bases and J lost 8, with 20 bases in between. The CDR3 extends over 16 amino acids. The CDR3 DNA follows: TGTGCCAGCAGCTTTGCCGGCGGGACCCGCCTCGATGAGCAGTTCTTC. This sequence encodes CASSFAGGTRLDEQFF.

As regards this clonotype: Since no conserved phenylalanine or tryptophan closes the CDR3, a read error is the likely cause. This chain links TRBV27 with TRBJ1-2; no firm D call. From germline, CDR1 is MNHEY and CDR2 SMNVEV (reference sequence). The CDR3 is 13 residues long. The germline V and J ends were trimmed by 4 bases and 7 bases, with 13 bases remaining between them. CDR3 loop: CASSSIPLRGYTL. In DNA form, the CDR3 reads TGTGCCAGCAGTTCCATCCCCCTTCGTGGCTACACCTTA.

The table lists this clonotype with many counts. The rearrangement joins TRBV7-8 to TRBJ1-1, with D perhaps matching TRBD1 (6 bases). V was pared by 3 bases and J by 0 bases, with 17 bases between. Germline V gene lookup returns CDR1 SGHVS and CDR2 FQNEAQ. The CDR3 totals 17 residues. CDR3: CASSFAPSGALNTEAFF. DNA of the CDR3: TGTGCCAGCAGCTTCGCCCCCTCAGGGGCGCTGAACACTGAAGCTTTCTTT. Supplemented by reference TRBV7-8 and TRBJ1-1, the full variable domain reads GAGVSQSPRYKVAKRGQDVALRCDPISGHVSLFWYQQALGQGPEFLTYFQNEAQLDKSGLPSDRFFAERPEGSVSTLKIQRTQQEDSAVYLCASSFAPSGALNTEAFFGQGTRLTVV.

The rearrangement joins TRBV7-1 to TRBJ2-3, with D perhaps being TRBD1 or TRBD2 (6 bases each). TRBV7-1 counts as an open reading frame of uncertain function. With 5 bases removed from V and 0 bases from J, the gap between germline ends came to 21 bases. This CDR3 contains 18 residues. The CDR3 loop reads CASSISFRGRHSTDTQYF. In DNA, the CDR3 is TGTGCCAGCAGCATCAGCTTCCGGGGGCGCCATAGCACAGATACGCAGTATTTT.